The source of this TCR beta chain is a study of T cell responses to AZD1222 COVID-19 vaccine. Broader study findings: The study reported that nearly half of spike-specific TCRs target unmutated variant regions. White British ancestry dominated among donors, who included more females, and clonal diversity was possibly underestimated. Baseline seropositivity occurred in only a handful of AZD1222 recipients.

The CDR3 is 14 residues long. V shed 5 bases, J shed 4 bases, and the junction held 5 bases outside the gene matches. Per germline, CDR1 SGHDT and CDR2 YYEEEE. A remark on this clone: Its target is unknown.

Produced via immunoSEQ multiplex PCR; TCRdb's table is partial and in-frame only. The sample carries roughly 120,000 clones, roughly 87% recorded once. This clonotype originated in an adult in good health. The rearrangement uses TRBV5-6 and TRBJ2-4; 8 bases match TRBD1. The source was peripheral blood, collected on day 0 of AZD1222 vaccination. The CDR3 DNA sequence: TGTGCCAGCAGGGAATGGACAGGGAAAAACATTCAGTACTTC. Translation: CASREWTGKNIQYF. Complete variable domain (other parts from reference TRBV5-6 and TRBJ2-4): DAGVTQSPTHLIKTRGQQVTLRCSPKSGHDTVSWYQQALGQGPQFIFQYYEEEERQRGNFPDRFSGHQFPNYSSELNVNALLLGDSALYLCASREWTGKNIQYFGAGTRLSVL.